The rows below give T cell receptor beta chains drawn from one sample of a study of radiotherapy plus CTLA-4 blockade in lung cancer. Sequenced by immunoSEQ multiplex PCR; TCRdb stores in-frame clones only, minus some. Of some 110,000 clones listed, around 89% are singletons. This specimen consisted of peripheral blood, obtained from a patient treated with radiotherapy plus ipilimumab. These receptor sequences come from a human donor with non-small cell lung cancer that progressed on radiotherapy plus ipilimumab. Both conserved end residues are part of each CDR3. The order of the fields is D gene, clone size, V gene, J gene, CDR3 protein, CDR3 DNA. The D gene is left open where the match is weak. Expanded clones are given a class, and other clones once, few, many or no size at all.

D gene: -; clone size: -; V gene: TRBV19; J gene: TRBJ2-3; CDR3 protein: CASLAVNTDTQYF; CDR3 DNA: TGTGCCAGTTTAGCGGTTAACACAGATACGCAGTATTTT
D gene: -; clone size: -; V gene: TRBV4-2; J gene: TRBJ1-2; CDR3 protein: CASSQRIQGGGLVNYGYTF; CDR3 DNA: TGTGCCAGCAGCCAAAGAATTCAAGGCGGGGGCTTGGTTAACTATGGCTACACCTTC
D gene: -; clone size: -; V gene: TRBV11-2; J gene: TRBJ1-2; CDR3 protein: CASSPGGSLYGYTF; CDR3 DNA: TGTGCCAGCAGCCCCGGGGGTAGTCTCTATGGCTACACCTTC
D gene: -; clone size: -; V gene: TRBV18; J gene: TRBJ2-1; CDR3 protein: CASSLYRAQIYNEQFF; CDR3 DNA: TGTGCCAGCTCGCTTTACAGGGCCCAAATTTACAATGAGCAGTTCTTC
D gene: -; clone size: -; V gene: TRBV27; J gene: TRBJ2-1; CDR3 protein: CASSFLSGGNEQFF; CDR3 DNA: TGTGCCAGCAGTTTTCTAAGCGGTGGCAATGAGCAGTTCTTC
D gene: -; clone size: -; V gene: TRBV30; J gene: TRBJ2-1; CDR3 protein: CAWSSTPSAHNEQFF; CDR3 DNA: TGTGCCTGGAGTTCTACCCCTAGCGCGCACAATGAGCAGTTCTTC
D gene: -; clone size: -; V gene: TRBV7-9; J gene: TRBJ2-3; CDR3 protein: CASTAGQYTDTQYF; CDR3 DNA: TGTGCCAGCACCGCCGGGCAGTACACAGATACGCAGTATTTT
D gene: -; clone size: -; V gene: TRBV29-1; J gene: TRBJ2-2; CDR3 protein: CSVDTRNTGELFF; CDR3 DNA: TGCAGCGTTGATACCAGGAACACCGGGGAGCTGTTTTTT
D gene: -; clone size: -; V gene: TRBV5-4; J gene: TRBJ1-5; CDR3 protein: CASSLRPINQPQHF; CDR3 DNA: TGTGCCAGCAGCTTGAGACCCATCAATCAGCCCCAGCATTTT
D gene: -; clone size: -; V gene: TRBV2; J gene: TRBJ2-7; CDR3 protein: CASSLTGKYEQYF; CDR3 DNA: TGTGCCAGCAGTCTGACAGGAAAGTACGAGCAGTACTTC
D gene: -; clone size: -; V gene: TRBV4-1; J gene: TRBJ2-5; CDR3 protein: CASSQGIRETQYF; CDR3 DNA: TGCGCCAGCAGCCAGGGGATCCGGGAGACCCAGTACTTC
D gene: -; clone size: -; V gene: TRBV7-9; J gene: TRBJ1-1; CDR3 protein: CASSPNDRNTEAFF; CDR3 DNA: TGTGCCAGCAGCCCGAACGACAGGAACACTGAAGCTTTCTTT
D gene: -; clone size: -; V gene: TRBV27; J gene: TRBJ1-1; CDR3 protein: CASSRREGTEAFF; CDR3 DNA: TGTGCCAGCAGTAGGAGGGAAGGGACTGAAGCTTTCTTT
D gene: -; clone size: -; V gene: TRBV7-2; J gene: TRBJ1-5; CDR3 protein: CASSLAVSNQPQHF; CDR3 DNA: TGTGCCAGCAGCTTAGCAGTTAGCAATCAGCCCCAGCATTTT
D gene: TRBD2; clone size: -; V gene: TRBV6-6; J gene: TRBJ2-7; CDR3 protein: CASTNPVPSGRTEQYF; CDR3 DNA: TGTGCCAGCACCAACCCGGTGCCTAGCGGGAGGACCGAGCAGTACTTC
D gene: TRBD2; clone size: -; V gene: TRBV14; J gene: TRBJ2-7; CDR3 protein: CASSPYLAGVKEQYF; CDR3 DNA: TGTGCCAGCAGCCCATACCTAGCGGGAGTGAAAGAGCAGTACTTC
D gene: -; clone size: once; V gene: TRBV15; J gene: TRBJ1-6; CDR3 protein: CATSRDLSALHF; CDR3 DNA: TGTGCCACCAGCAGAGATCTTTCGGCCCTCCACTTT
D gene: TRBD2; clone size: -; V gene: TRBV25-1; J gene: TRBJ2-1; CDR3 protein: CASSATGGEYNEQFF; CDR3 DNA: TGTGCCAGCAGTGCAACGGGAGGGGAATACAATGAGCAGTTCTTC
D gene: -; clone size: -; V gene: TRBV10-2; J gene: TRBJ2-7; CDR3 protein: CASSEYRVYEQYF; CDR3 DNA: TGCGCCAGCAGTGAGTACAGGGTGTACGAGCAGTACTTC
D gene: -; clone size: -; V gene: TRBV7-2; J gene: TRBJ1-5; CDR3 protein: CASSLFSQGNQPQHF; CDR3 DNA: TGTGCCAGCAGCTTGTTTAGCCAGGGCAATCAGCCCCAGCATTTT
D gene: TRBD2; clone size: -; V gene: TRBV27; J gene: TRBJ2-7; CDR3 protein: CASSSRTSYEQYF; CDR3 DNA: TGTGCCAGCAGTTCCCGGACTAGCTACGAGCAGTACTTC
D gene: TRBD2; clone size: -; V gene: TRBV11-3; J gene: TRBJ2-1; CDR3 protein: CASSLGPGGDNEQFF; CDR3 DNA: TGTGCCAGCAGCTTAGGTCCCGGGGGGGACAATGAGCAGTTCTTC
D gene: -; clone size: -; V gene: TRBV6-5; J gene: TRBJ2-4; CDR3 protein: CASSYPGTNIQYF; CDR3 DNA: TGTGCCAGCAGTTACCCGGGAACGAACATTCAGTACTTC
D gene: -; clone size: -; V gene: TRBV27; J gene: TRBJ1-4; CDR3 protein: CASSPAPWEKLFF; CDR3 DNA: TGTGCCAGCAGTCCGGCCCCCTGGGAAAAACTGTTTTTT
D gene: TRBD2; clone size: -; V gene: TRBV11-2; J gene: TRBJ2-1; CDR3 protein: CASSVRLAGSSLVYNEQFF; CDR3 DNA: TGTGCCAGCAGCGTTCGACTAGCGGGAAGCTCGCTGGTCTACAATGAGCAGTTCTTC
D gene: -; clone size: -; V gene: TRBV10-3; J gene: TRBJ1-1; CDR3 protein: CAISAGMNTEAFF; CDR3 DNA: TGTGCCATCAGTGCAGGGATGAACACTGAAGCTTTCTTT
D gene: TRBD1; clone size: -; V gene: TRBV27; J gene: TRBJ1-1; CDR3 protein: CASSGQGFNQAFF; CDR3 DNA: TGTGCCAGCAGTGGACAGGGGTTTAATCAAGCTTTCTTT